A single count supports the clone carrying this TCR beta chain. Sequenced by immunoSEQ multiplex PCR; TCRdb stores in-frame clones only, minus some. In the table there are about 270,000 clones, 75% to 90% of which are singletons. This sample is part of a study of blood T cell repertoires in COVID-19. Study in general: The United States, Italy and Spain supplied acute and convalescent COVID-19 samples.

Participant ages covered roughly 18 to 90 years across 25 or so US areas. Membership in each cohort depended on participant-reported clinical history. CDR1 LGHDT and CDR2 YNNKEL come from the germline V gene (reference sequence). This CDR3 has 12 residues. Trimming removed 5 bases from V and 10 bases from J, with 12 bases in between. The sequence derives from a woman aged 25 to 39 with acute COVID-19. This rearrangement joins TRBV3-1 (or the pseudogene TRBV3-2) to TRBJ2-1; the D gene is possibly TRBD1 (6 bases). Sequencing was done on a sample of PBMCs or T cells enriched from blood (not recorded which). CDR3 sequence reads: CASSVQGWEQFF. In DNA form, the CDR3 reads TGTGCCAGCAGCGTACAGGGTTGGGAGCAGTTCTTC.